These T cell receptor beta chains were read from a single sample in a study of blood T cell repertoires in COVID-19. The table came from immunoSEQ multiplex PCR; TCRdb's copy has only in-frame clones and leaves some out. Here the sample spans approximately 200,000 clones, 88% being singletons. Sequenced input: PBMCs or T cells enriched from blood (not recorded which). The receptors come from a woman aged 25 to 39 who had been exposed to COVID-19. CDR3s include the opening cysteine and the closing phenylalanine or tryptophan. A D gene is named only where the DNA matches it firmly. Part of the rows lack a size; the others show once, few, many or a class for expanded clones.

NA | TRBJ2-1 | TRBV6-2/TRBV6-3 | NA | TGTGCCAGCAGTTTTCCCGCCCCAACCTTAGAGCCCTCCTACAATGAGCAGTTCTTC | CASSFPAPTLEPSYNEQFF
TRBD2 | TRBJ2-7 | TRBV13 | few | TGTGCCAGCAGCTACGGGACTACCCGGGGGGAGCAGTACTTC | CASSYGTTRGEQYF
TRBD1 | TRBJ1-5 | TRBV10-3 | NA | TGTGCCATCAGCAAGACAGGGGGCAATCAGCCCCAGCATTTT | CAISKTGGNQPQHF
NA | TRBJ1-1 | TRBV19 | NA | TGTGCCAGTGGGATCGGGGGGAGCGACACTGAAGCTTTCTTT | CASGIGGSDTEAFF
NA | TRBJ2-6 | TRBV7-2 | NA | TGTGCCAGCAGCTTATTCCAGGGGTTCTCTGGGGCCAACGTCCTGACTTTC | CASSLFQGFSGANVLTF
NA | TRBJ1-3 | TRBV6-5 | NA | TGTGCCAGCAGAGCCACAGGGTCCTCTGGAAACACCATATATTTT | CASRATGSSGNTIYF
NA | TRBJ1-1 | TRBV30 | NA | TGTGCCTGGAAGAAGGGGCTTATGAACACTGAAGCTTTCTTT | CAWKKGLMNTEAFF
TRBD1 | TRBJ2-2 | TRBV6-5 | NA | TGTGCCAGCAGTTACGTAGGGGGCTCCGGGGAGCTGTTTTTT | CASSYVGGSGELFF
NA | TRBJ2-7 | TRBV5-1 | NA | TGCGCCAGCAGCTTCCCACGTGAGGGTACCTACTACGAGCAGTACTTC | CASSFPREGTYYEQYF
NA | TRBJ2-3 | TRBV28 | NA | TGTGCCAGCAGTCCCCCCGGCGGAACCTATCCGAGCACAGATACGCAGTATTTT | CASSPPGGTYPSTDTQYF
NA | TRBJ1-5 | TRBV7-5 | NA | TGTGCCAGAAGCTTCTCCGGGACAGGGGGTAATCAGCCCCAGCATTTT | CARSFSGTGGNQPQHF
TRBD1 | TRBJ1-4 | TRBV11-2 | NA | TGTGCCAGCAGCTCACAGGGGATTCCAACTAATGAAAAACTGTTTTTT | CASSSQGIPTNEKLFF
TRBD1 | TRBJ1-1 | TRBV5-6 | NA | TGTGCCAGCAGCGGCGGGACAGATGACACTGAAGCTTTCTTT | CASSGGTDDTEAFF
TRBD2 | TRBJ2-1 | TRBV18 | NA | TGTGCCAGCGCGCCCCTCCGGACTAGCGGGAGCAATGAGCAGTTCTTC | CASAPLRTSGSNEQFF
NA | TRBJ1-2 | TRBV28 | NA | TGTGCCGTCCAGGCCCCCCACAACTATGGCTACACCTTC | CAVQAPHNYGYTF
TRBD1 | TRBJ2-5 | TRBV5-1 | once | TGCGCCAGCAGTCGGACAGGGTCTCAAGAGACCCAGTACTTC | CASSRTGSQETQYF
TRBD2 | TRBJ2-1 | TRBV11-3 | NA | TGTGCCAGCAGCCCGAGGACTAGCGGGAGGTTGAATGAGCAGTTCTTC | CASSPRTSGRLNEQFF
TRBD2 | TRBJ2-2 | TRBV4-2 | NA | TGTGCCAGCAGCCCGAGGTGGGGGCCTAGCGGGAGAACCGGGGAGCTGTTTTTT | CASSPRWGPSGRTGELFF
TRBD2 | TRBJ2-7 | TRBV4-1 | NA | TGCGCCAGCAGGGAAACGCGGACTAGGGTTTCCTACGAGCAGTACTTC | CASRETRTRVSYEQYF
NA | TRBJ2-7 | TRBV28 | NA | TGTGCCAGCACCCGTTTCTGGGGGGGCGACTACGAGCAGTACTTC | CASTRFWGGDYEQYF
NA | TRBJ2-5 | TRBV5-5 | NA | TGTGCCAGCAGCTTGTATCCACTAGCTCGAGGCGGGACCCAGTACTTC | CASSLYPLARGGTQYF
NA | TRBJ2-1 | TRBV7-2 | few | TGTGCCAGCAGCCGGGACAACTCCTACAATGAGCAGTTCTTC | CASSRDNSYNEQFF
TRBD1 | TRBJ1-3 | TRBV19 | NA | TGTGCCAGTAGTTTGACAGGGTTCGGAAACACCATATATTTT | CASSLTGFGNTIYF
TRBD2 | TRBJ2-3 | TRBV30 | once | TGTGCCTGGAGTGTATATCCCCCGACTAGCGGGGTTATAGATACGCAGTATTTT | CAWSVYPPTSGVIDTQYF
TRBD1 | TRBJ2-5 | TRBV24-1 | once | TGTGCCACCAGTGACTCAAGGACAGGGGAGACCCAGTACTTC | CATSDSRTGETQYF
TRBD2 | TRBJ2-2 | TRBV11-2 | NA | TGTGCCAGCAGCTTAGATCTCCTTAGGGGAGGGACCGGGGAGCTGTTTTTT | CASSLDLLRGGTGELFF
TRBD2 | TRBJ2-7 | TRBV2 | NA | TGTGCCAGCAGGCCCCAGGGGAGGACTAGCGGGTACTTC | CASRPQGRTSGYF
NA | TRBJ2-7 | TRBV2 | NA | TGTGCCAGCAGGGGCGGGGAGCAGTACTTC | CASRGGEQYF
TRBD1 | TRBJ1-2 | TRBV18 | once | TGTGCCAGCTCACCAACAGGCAGGGGGGTCGGCTACACCTTC | CASSPTGRGVGYTF
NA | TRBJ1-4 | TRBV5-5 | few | TGTGCCAGCAGCTTGGGGGGCAGACTTGAAAAACTGTTTTTT | CASSLGGRLEKLFF